Listed here are 28 T cell receptor beta chains from one sample, sequenced in a study of shared clonotypes between healthy human individuals. Produced via immunoSEQ multiplex PCR; TCRdb's table is partial and in-frame only. The data show around 1.4 million clones, with about 98.5% seen just once and approximately 0.4% held by the top ten. The sample was naive CD4+ T cells sorted from blood. Subset indicated: CD45RA+ positively selected. All receptors derive from a man under 40 in good health.

The chain uses TRBV6-6 and TRBJ1-2, with 7 bases fitting TRBD1. V shed 7 bases, J shed 4 bases, and the junction held 15 bases outside the gene matches. The length of the CDR3 is 16 residues. Germline V gene data show CDR1 as MNHNY and CDR2 as SVGAGI (reference sequence). This chain's CDR3 is CASTPPYRGLSYGYTF. Written as DNA, the CDR3 is TGTGCCAGCACTCCGCCCTACAGGGGACTCTCCTATGGCTACACCTTC.

This clone was detected only a few times. The rearrangement joins TRBV6-1 to TRBJ2-7; D unresolved. CDR3 length: 13 residues. Trimming stripped 3 bases from V and 10 bases from J, with 16 bases between. Germline V lookup: CDR1 MNHNS, CDR2 SASEGT. The CDR3 DNA is TGTGCCAGCAGTGATGGTCTCATAATGCATCAGTACTTC. Translated, it gives CASSDGLIMHQYF.

The chain links TRBV19 to TRBJ1-2; TRBD1 matches 7 bases. J gave up 4 bases and V 5 bases, and 10 bases lay outside the gene matches. This CDR3 has 15 amino acids. From germline, CDR1 is LNHDA and CDR2 SQIVND (reference sequence). CDR3 in DNA: TGTGCCAGTAGTTCGCGACAGGGCCCCGGCTATGGCTACACCTTC. It encodes CASSSRQGPGYGYTF.

The V gene is TRBV9, the J gene TRBJ2-1, with D possibly TRBD1 on 6 matching bases. The CDR3 runs 16 residues. Per the germline V gene, CDR1 is SGDLS and CDR2 is YYNGEE. Trimming left V 4 bases short and J 4 bases short, with 18 bases between. CDR3 DNA: TGTGCCAGCAGCCCTATGTGGGACATAAAATACAATGAGCAGTTCTTC. It is translated as CASSPMWDIKYNEQFF.

This chain uses TRBV4-1 with TRBJ2-3; D is perhaps TRBD2 (5 bases). V was clipped by 3 bases and J by 6 bases, with 13 bases between them. Looked up from germline, CDR1 is MGHRA and CDR2 is YSYEKL. The CDR3 consists of 14 residues. CDR3 protein: CASSHPTRPDTQYF. The CDR3 DNA follows: TGCGCCAGCAGCCACCCTACTAGGCCGGATACGCAGTATTTT.

The chain recombines TRBV5-4 with TRBJ2-2; D remains unclear. The CDR3 spans 16 residues. V lost 0 bases and J 5 bases, leaving 14 bases between the germline ends. Germline loops: CDR1 SGHNT, CDR2 YYREEE (reference sequence). The CDR3 region has the DNA TGTGCCAGCAGCTTGGTAGGCCCCGCTGGAACCGGGGAGCTGTTTTTT. This encodes CASSLVGPAGTGELFF.

This chain connects TRBV25-1 to TRBJ2-1; 12 nucleotides agree with TRBD2. Germline V gives CDR1 MGHDK, CDR2 SYGVNS. The trim removed 8 bases at V and 7 bases at J, leaving 3 bases unmatched. This CDR3 spans 13 amino acids. The CDR3 DNA is TGTGCCAGCCGGACTAGCGGGAATAATGAGCAGTTCTTC. Encoded protein: CASRTSGNNEQFF.

J is TRBJ2-6 and V is TRBV5-6; D not resolved. Germline values: CDR1 SGHDT, CDR2 YYEEEE. V was trimmed by 2 bases and J by 2 bases, leaving 11 bases between them. The CDR3 loop spans 16 amino acids. The CDR3 region is CASSFLGLTGANVLTF. DNA for the CDR3: TGTGCCAGCAGCTTTCTTGGGTTAACTGGGGCCAACGTCCTGACTTTC.

This clone was seen a handful of times. The chain joins TRBV7-9 to TRBJ2-7, with TRBD2 as a possible D gene (6 bases). This CDR3 has 13 residues. V shed 4 bases and J shed 4 bases, with 11 bases lying between them. CDR1 SEHNR and CDR2 FQNEAQ come from the germline V gene (reference sequence). The CDR3 sequence is CASSSGGNYEQYF. In DNA, the CDR3 is TGTGCCAGCAGCTCAGGAGGGAATTACGAGCAGTACTTC.

In nucleotides, the CDR3 is TGTGCCAGCAGTCTTGAGGCCTGGGACAGGGGGCATCAGCCCCAGCATTTT. Protein product: CASSLEAWDRGHQPQHF. This sequence joins TRBV25-1 and TRBJ1-5; 12 positions agree with TRBD1. Losses at the gene ends were 5 bases for V and 5 bases for J; bases not matched to a gene: 10. The CDR3 runs 17 residues. Per the germline V gene, CDR1 is MGHDK and CDR2 is SYGVNS.

The chain uses TRBV18 and TRBJ2-2; D is perhaps TRBD2 (5 bases). Trimming cost V 2 bases and J 4 bases, with 8 bases left between them. The length of the CDR3 is 14 residues. From germline, CDR1 is KGHSH and CDR2 LQKENI. The CDR3 DNA reads TGTGCCAGCTCACCAAAGGCGGGCACCGGGGAGCTGTTTTTT. Its translation is CASSPKAGTGELFF.

In the case of this clone: Distinct nucleotide sequences in the sample also encode this CDR3. The rearrangement joins TRBV6-5 to TRBJ2-7; D might be TRBD1 (5 bases). Trimming pared 2 bases from V and 3 bases from J, leaving 8 bases between. Looked up from germline, CDR1 is MNHEY and CDR2 is SVGAGI. This CDR3 has 13 amino acids. CDR3: CASSYRGGYEQYF. The CDR3, as DNA: TGTGCCAGCAGTTACAGGGGCGGCTACGAGCAGTACTTC.

This chain joins TRBV4-3 and TRBJ2-2, with D possibly matching TRBD2 (6 bases). Trimming cost V 1 base and J 0 bases, with 21 bases left between them. Germline V gene sequence: CDR1 LGHNA, CDR2 YSLEER. CDR3 length: 20 residues. The CDR3: CASSQVLVRRGYANTGELFF. The CDR3 DNA is TGCGCCAGCAGCCAAGTATTGGTCCGGCGGGGATACGCGAACACCGGGGAGCTGTTTTTT.

The V call is TRBV7-6, the J call TRBJ1-2, with a possible D match to TRBD1 (6 bases). CDR3 length equals 18 residues. The germline CDR1 and CDR2 sequences are SGHVS and FNYEAQ. V was cut by 2 bases and J by 0 bases, with 19 bases left in between. The CDR3 DNA follows: TGTGCCAGCAGCTTACGCGTAACAGGGAAAGGGGCTAACTATGGCTACACCTTC. This sequence encodes CASSLRVTGKGANYGYTF.

V usage is TRBV5-8 and J usage is TRBJ2-1, with 8 bases fitting TRBD1. J lost 6 bases, V lost 4 bases, and 9 bases had no gene match. Germline V gene sequence: CDR1 SGHTS, CDR2 YDEGEE. The CDR3 extends over 15 amino acids. CDR3 coding DNA: TGTGCCAGCAGCCTCGACAGGGGAAATTTCAATGAGCAGTTCTTC. Its protein is CASSLDRGNFNEQFF. The variable domain in full, with the rest retrieved from reference TRBV5-8 and TRBJ2-1, is EAGVTQSPTHLIKTRGQQATLRCSPISGHTSVYWYQQALGLGLQFLLWYDEGEERNRGNFPPRFSGRQFPNYSSELNVNALELEDSALYLCASSLDRGNFNEQFFGPGTRLTVL.

The V call is TRBV15, the J call TRBJ2-1; 7 nucleotides line up with TRBD2. This CDR3 has 14 amino acids. V was clipped by 4 bases and J by 5 bases; unmatched bases: 5. Germline V gene data show CDR1 as LNHNV and CDR2 as YYDKDF (reference sequence). The CDR3 nucleotides are TGTGCCACCAGCAAAGGGCTAGCGGACAATGAGCAGTTCTTC. Its translation is CATSKGLADNEQFF.

This sequence joins TRBV7-6 and TRBJ2-1, with TRBD2 matching 10 bases. V was clipped by 5 bases and J by 12 bases; unmatched bases: 7. Germline CDR1 is SGHVS and CDR2 is FNYEAQ. The CDR3 contains 13 residues. The CDR3 nucleotides read TGTGCCAGCAGCGCACAACCTAGCGGGAGGCAGTTCTTC. This translates into CASSAQPSGRQFF.

This clone was seen just once. J is TRBJ2-1 and V is TRBV7-9, with 10 bases aligning to TRBD2. The V gene end was trimmed by 4 bases and the J gene end by 8 bases; junction bases not matched to a gene: 8. Germline-derived CDR1 and CDR2 are SEHNR and FQNEAQ (reference sequence). CDR3 length: 15 residues. The CDR3 nucleotides are TGTGCCAGCAGCTCGATAGCGGGAGGTGGCTATGAGCAGTTCTTC. Translating gives CASSSIAGGGYEQFF.

This chain uses TRBV28 with TRBJ2-7, with D hard to call. The V end was cut by 3 bases, the J end by 5 bases, with 17 bases between. The CDR3 is 15 amino acids. From germline, CDR1 is MDHEN and CDR2 SYDVKM. CDR3 loop: CASSFLPTVTNEQYF. CDR3 nucleotide sequence: TGTGCCAGCAGTTTCCTACCCACTGTTACGAACGAGCAGTACTTC. The variable domain in full, completed from reference TRBV28 and TRBJ2-7, reads DVKVTQSSRYLVKRTGEKVFLECVQDMDHENMFWYRQDPGLGLRLIYFSYDVKMKEKGDIPEGYSVSREKKERFSLILESASTNQTSMYLCASSFLPTVTNEQYFGPGTRLTVT.

The gene calls are TRBV5-4 and TRBJ2-7; 7 bases are shared with TRBD2. The junction had 6 bases not matched to a gene; V was cut back by 2 bases and J by 1 base. The CDR3 length is 15 residues. Germline assignment: CDR1 SGHNT and CDR2 YYREEE (reference sequence). CDR3 region: CASSFPRELSYEQYF. The CDR3 coding sequence is TGTGCCAGCAGCTTTCCGCGGGAGCTATCCTACGAGCAGTACTTC.

The chain employs TRBV18 and TRBJ1-2; the match to TRBD1 covers 7 bases. The CDR3 is 17 amino acids. J was trimmed by 4 bases and V by 0 bases; bases with no gene match: 11. Germline V CDR1 and CDR2: KGHSH, LQKENI. CDR3 residues: CASSPPGRIGTAYGYTF. The CDR3 DNA reads TGTGCCAGCTCACCACCGGGGCGTATAGGGACAGCCTATGGCTACACCTTC.

The CDR3 DNA follows: TGCGCCAGCAGTCAATGTAGAGGGACCGAGAACACTGAAGCTTTCTTT. This gives the protein CASSQCRGTENTEAFF. This chain links TRBV23-1 with TRBJ1-1; TRBD1 might be the D (5 bases). TRBV23-1 is marked as an open reading frame, function uncertain. This CDR3 is 16 amino acids long. The V and J ends lost 1 base and 1 base respectively, with 13 bases between them.

The chain combines TRBV5-1 with TRBJ1-1; D gene ambiguous. The germline gives CDR1 SGHRS, CDR2 YFSETQ. The CDR3 has 15 residues. The ends were cut back, 3 bases at V and 1 base at J, with 13 bases in the middle. CDR3 amino acids: CASSWAGQKNTEAFF. CDR3 nucleotides: TGCGCCAGCAGCTGGGCAGGCCAGAAGAACACTGAAGCTTTCTTT.

The chain is built from TRBV13 and TRBJ2-5, with a tentative D call TRBD1 (5 bases). V lost 3 bases and J lost 1, with 6 bases in between. The CDR3 contains 13 residues. Germline CDR1 reads PRHDT; CDR2 reads FYEKMQ (reference sequence). Written as DNA, the CDR3 is TGTGCCAGCAGCTTGACAGTCCAAGAGACCCAGTACTTC. Residues: CASSLTVQETQYF. Supplemented by reference TRBV13 and TRBJ2-5, the full variable domain reads AAGVIQSPRHLIKEKRETATLKCYPIPRHDTVYWYQQGPGQDPQFLISFYEKMQSDKGSIPDRFSAQQFSDYHSELNMSSLELGDSALYFCASSLTVQETQYFGPGTRLLVL.

This chain links TRBV7-9 with TRBJ1-2; TRBD1 matches 7 bases. J was trimmed by 8 bases and V by 1 base; bases with no gene match: 7. This CDR3 is built from 14 residues. Germline lookup yields CDR1 SEHNR and CDR2 FQNEAQ (reference sequence). Here the CDR3 DNA reads TGTGCCAGCAGCTTAGAATTGGACAGGCAAGGCTACACCTTC. It encodes CASSLELDRQGYTF. Full variable domain (remainder filled in from reference TRBV7-9 and TRBJ1-2): DTGVSQNPRHKITKRGQNVTFRCDPISEHNRLYWYRQTLGQGPEFLTYFQNEAQLEKSRLLSDRFSAERPKGSFSTLEIQRTEQGDSAMYLCASSLELDRQGYTFGSGTRLTVV.

CDR3 residues: CATTGYLIYEQYF. The CDR3 nucleotides are TGTGCCACAACAGGGTACCTTATCTACGAGCAGTACTTC. The rearrangement links TRBV25-1 to TRBJ2-7; weak D call: TRBD1 (6 bases). This CDR3 contains 13 residues. Germline lookup yields CDR1 MGHDK and CDR2 SYGVNS. V gave up 10 bases and J gave up 3 bases, with 16 bases separating them.

This chain links TRBV5-1 with TRBJ1-2; 9 nucleotides match TRBD1. This CDR3 has 13 residues. CDR1 and CDR2 (germline): SGHRS, YFSETQ. The junction had 4 bases not matched to a gene; V was cut back by 2 bases and J by 8 bases. The CDR3 is CASSLQGAEGYTF. The CDR3 coding sequence is TGCGCCAGCAGCTTACAGGGGGCGGAAGGCTACACCTTC.

This chain links TRBV19 with TRBJ1-2; the D is unclear. Looked up from germline, CDR1 is LNHDA and CDR2 is SQIVND (reference sequence). The CDR3 has 14 residues. The germline V and J ends were trimmed by 1 base and 4 bases, with 10 bases remaining between them. The CDR3 loop is CASSIVGDGYGYTF. CDR3 nucleotides: TGTGCCAGTAGTATAGTAGGAGACGGCTATGGCTACACCTTC.